The rows below give T cell receptor beta chains drawn from one sample of a study of blood T cells in healthy people across ages. MiXCR was run by TCRdb on the 5' RACE reads, yielding one entry per CDR3 protein. Counted here are approximately 290,000 distinct CDR3 sequences, around 27% occurring once; the ten biggest clones make up roughly 28%. The specimen sequenced was blood. These receptors were collected from a woman aged 65 to 85 in good health. CDR3s include the opening cysteine and the closing phenylalanine or tryptophan. Fields, in order: D gene, clone size, V gene, J gene, CDR3 protein, CDR3 DNA. A D gene is named only where the DNA matches it firmly. For some rows the clone size is stated as once, few or many, or as a class when expanded; others skip it.

D gene: TRBD1; clone size: NA; V gene: TRBV28; J gene: TRBJ2-3; CDR3 protein: CASSPGTGGYYTQYF; CDR3 DNA: TGTGCCAGCAGTCCAGGGACAGGGGGTTATTATACGCAGTATTTT
D gene: NA; clone size: many; V gene: TRBV20-1; J gene: TRBJ2-7; CDR3 protein: CSASRGSPNEQYF; CDR3 DNA: TGCAGTGCTAGTAGGGGGAGCCCTAACGAGCAGTACTTC
D gene: NA; clone size: few; V gene: TRBV21-1; J gene: TRBJ1-4; CDR3 protein: CASRFTGANEKLFF; CDR3 DNA: TGTGCCAGCAGGTTCACAGGGGCTAATGAAAAACTGTTTTTT
D gene: NA; clone size: few; V gene: TRBV5-1; J gene: TRBJ2-2; CDR3 protein: CASSIDRNTGELFF; CDR3 DNA: TGCGCCAGTAGCATAGACAGGAACACCGGGGAGCTGTTTTTT
D gene: TRBD1; clone size: NA; V gene: TRBV20-1; J gene: TRBJ2-5; CDR3 protein: CSAEIDRGQETQYF; CDR3 DNA: TGCAGTGCGGAGATCGACAGGGGGCAAGAGACCCAGTACTTC
D gene: TRBD2; clone size: NA; V gene: TRBV28; J gene: TRBJ2-1; CDR3 protein: CASNLGGGYNEQFF; CDR3 DNA: TGTGCCAGCAATCTCGGCGGGGGGTACAATGAGCAGTTCTTC
D gene: TRBD1; clone size: few; V gene: TRBV6-2/TRBV6-3; J gene: TRBJ1-2; CDR3 protein: CASSPSRDRALRNYGYTF; CDR3 DNA: TGTGCCAGCAGTCCGAGCCGGGACAGGGCTTTGAGGAACTATGGCTACACCTTC
D gene: TRBD1; clone size: NA; V gene: TRBV27; J gene: TRBJ2-1; CDR3 protein: CASRPGQGDEQFF; CDR3 DNA: TGTGCCAGCAGACCGGGACAGGGGGATGAGCAGTTCTTC
D gene: NA; clone size: many; V gene: TRBV7-2; J gene: TRBJ2-5; CDR3 protein: CASSLAVGWETQYF; CDR3 DNA: TGTGCCAGCAGCTTAGCAGTGGGTTGGGAGACCCAGTACTTC
D gene: TRBD1; clone size: NA; V gene: TRBV6-2/TRBV6-3; J gene: TRBJ2-4; CDR3 protein: CASSPTGTGWNIQYF; CDR3 DNA: TGTGCCAGCAGCCCAACCGGGACAGGGTGGAACATTCAGTACTTC
D gene: NA; clone size: NA; V gene: TRBV20-1; J gene: TRBJ2-7; CDR3 protein: CSAEDREGYEQYF; CDR3 DNA: TGCAGTGCTGAGGACAGGGAGGGTTACGAGCAGTACTTC
D gene: NA; clone size: medium-sized; V gene: TRBV5-1; J gene: TRBJ1-2; CDR3 protein: CASSSDPRGPYGYTF; CDR3 DNA: TGCGCCAGCAGCTCCGACCCGCGGGGCCCCTATGGCTACACCTTC
D gene: NA; clone size: few; V gene: TRBV5-1; J gene: TRBJ1-1; CDR3 protein: CASSLGRLLGGVNTEAFF; CDR3 DNA: TGCGCCAGCAGCTTGGGGAGGTTGCTGGGGGGGGTGAACACTGAAGCTTTCTTT
D gene: NA; clone size: NA; V gene: TRBV11-2; J gene: TRBJ2-4; CDR3 protein: CASSLDLSGGNIEYF; CDR3 DNA: TGTGCCAGCAGCTTAGATCTCTCTGGGGGAAACATTGAGTACTTC
D gene: NA; clone size: few; V gene: TRBV7-8; J gene: TRBJ2-6; CDR3 protein: CASSLSGRRLSGANVLTF; CDR3 DNA: TGTGCCAGCAGCTTATCGGGACGGCGCCTCTCTGGGGCCAACGTCCTGACTTTC
D gene: NA; clone size: NA; V gene: TRBV29-1; J gene: TRBJ2-1; CDR3 protein: CSVEDGGNEQFF; CDR3 DNA: TGCAGCGTTGAAGACGGCGGGAATGAGCAGTTCTTC
D gene: NA; clone size: NA; V gene: TRBV7-9; J gene: TRBJ1-4; CDR3 protein: CASSSSSARKLFF; CDR3 DNA: TGTGCCAGCAGCTCCTCATCGGCACGGAAACTGTTTTTT
D gene: NA; clone size: many; V gene: TRBV5-1; J gene: TRBJ1-1; CDR3 protein: CASSLDVNTEAFF; CDR3 DNA: TGCGCCAGCAGCTTGGATGTGAACACTGAAGCTTTCTTT
D gene: NA; clone size: NA; V gene: TRBV20-1; J gene: TRBJ1-1; CDR3 protein: CSAPKGGARSEAFF; CDR3 DNA: TGCAGTGCTCCTAAGGGGGGGGCCAGGAGTGAAGCTTTCTTT
D gene: TRBD2; clone size: NA; V gene: TRBV2; J gene: TRBJ2-1; CDR3 protein: CASSPRREGYNEQFF; CDR3 DNA: TGTGCCAGCAGTCCCCGGCGGGAGGGCTACAATGAGCAGTTCTTC
D gene: TRBD2; clone size: NA; V gene: TRBV20-1; J gene: TRBJ2-1; CDR3 protein: CSAPLAEPYNEQFF; CDR3 DNA: TGCAGTGCTCCACTAGCGGAGCCCTACAATGAGCAGTTCTTC
D gene: TRBD1; clone size: few; V gene: TRBV7-2; J gene: TRBJ1-5; CDR3 protein: CASSSPGQNQPQHF; CDR3 DNA: TGTGCCAGCAGCTCACCGGGACAGAATCAGCCCCAGCATTTT
D gene: NA; clone size: once; V gene: TRBV20-1; J gene: TRBJ1-1; CDR3 protein: CSARDQAGNTEAFF; CDR3 DNA: TGCAGTGCTAGAGATCAGGCAGGTAACACTGAAGCTTTCTTT
D gene: NA; clone size: few; V gene: TRBV29-1; J gene: TRBJ2-7; CDR3 protein: CSVEDDLFEQYF; CDR3 DNA: TGCAGCGTTGAAGATGACCTTTTCGAGCAGTACTTC
D gene: NA; clone size: NA; V gene: TRBV3-1; J gene: TRBJ2-2; CDR3 protein: CASSHPGQNTGELFF; CDR3 DNA: TGTGCCAGCAGCCACCCCGGACAGAACACCGGGGAGCTGTTTTTT
D gene: NA; clone size: NA; V gene: TRBV3-1; J gene: TRBJ1-1; CDR3 protein: CASSQVGPTEAFF; CDR3 DNA: TGTGCCAGCAGCCAAGTCGGCCCCACTGAAGCTTTCTTT
D gene: TRBD1; clone size: few; V gene: TRBV6-6; J gene: TRBJ2-7; CDR3 protein: CASTPRTGGSYEQYF; CDR3 DNA: TGTGCCAGCACTCCCCGGACAGGGGGCTCCTACGAGCAGTACTTC
D gene: NA; clone size: many; V gene: TRBV5-1; J gene: TRBJ1-2; CDR3 protein: CASSSDLLEGYTF; CDR3 DNA: TGCGCCAGCAGCTCCGATTTACTGGAAGGCTACACCTTC
D gene: TRBD2; clone size: NA; V gene: TRBV15; J gene: TRBJ2-1; CDR3 protein: CATSRERLAGGLSEQFF; CDR3 DNA: TGTGCCACCAGCAGAGAAAGACTAGCGGGAGGACTCAGTGAGCAGTTCTTC
D gene: TRBD1; clone size: few; V gene: TRBV7-9; J gene: TRBJ2-5; CDR3 protein: CASSLGLRDSQKETQYF; CDR3 DNA: TGTGCCAGCAGCTTAGGGCTCCGGGACAGCCAAAAAGAGACCCAGTACTTC
D gene: TRBD1; clone size: NA; V gene: TRBV5-1; J gene: TRBJ2-3; CDR3 protein: CASMLGQGGRDTQYF; CDR3 DNA: TGCGCCAGCATGTTGGGACAGGGGGGCCGAGATACGCAGTATTTT
D gene: NA; clone size: few; V gene: TRBV20-1; J gene: TRBJ1-5; CDR3 protein: CSALPTDQPQHF; CDR3 DNA: TGCAGTGCTCTCCCTACTGATCAGCCCCAGCATTTT
D gene: TRBD1; clone size: NA; V gene: TRBV7-8; J gene: TRBJ2-7; CDR3 protein: CASSPRGGDEQYF; CDR3 DNA: TGTGCCAGCAGCCCTCGAGGGGGCGACGAGCAGTACTTC
D gene: NA; clone size: NA; V gene: TRBV20-1; J gene: TRBJ1-5; CDR3 protein: CSAREDLNQPQHF; CDR3 DNA: TGCAGTGCTAGAGAGGACCTCAATCAGCCCCAGCATTTT
D gene: NA; clone size: few; V gene: TRBV18; J gene: TRBJ2-1; CDR3 protein: CASSPRSGTDNEQFF; CDR3 DNA: TGTGCCAGCTCACCACGTTCCGGGACGGACAATGAGCAGTTCTTC
D gene: NA; clone size: NA; V gene: TRBV28; J gene: TRBJ2-7; CDR3 protein: CASIGRREQYF; CDR3 DNA: TGTGCCAGCATAGGGAGAAGGGAGCAGTACTTC
D gene: NA; clone size: few; V gene: TRBV20-1; J gene: TRBJ2-7; CDR3 protein: CSGGDNSGYEQYF; CDR3 DNA: TGCAGTGGGGGGGATAATAGCGGTTACGAGCAGTACTTC
D gene: TRBD2; clone size: NA; V gene: TRBV20-1; J gene: TRBJ2-7; CDR3 protein: CSARSGSSYEQYF; CDR3 DNA: TGCAGTGCTCGTAGCGGGAGCTCCTACGAGCAGTACTTC
D gene: NA; clone size: few; V gene: TRBV14; J gene: TRBJ2-4; CDR3 protein: CASSQDGLGFRIQYF; CDR3 DNA: TGTGCCAGCAGCCAAGATGGGTTGGGTTTTCGCATTCAGTACTTC
D gene: NA; clone size: NA; V gene: TRBV6-2/TRBV6-3; J gene: TRBJ1-2; CDR3 protein: CASSYSDNYGYTF; CDR3 DNA: TGTGCCAGCAGTTACTCGGACAACTATGGCTACACCTTC
D gene: TRBD1; clone size: NA; V gene: TRBV12-3/TRBV12-4; J gene: TRBJ1-1; CDR3 protein: CASRITGGGTEAFF; CDR3 DNA: TGTGCCAGCAGAATAACAGGGGGGGGAACCGAAGCTTTCTTT
D gene: NA; clone size: few; V gene: TRBV29-1; J gene: TRBJ1-1; CDR3 protein: CGVMGAENTEAFF; CDR3 DNA: TGCGGCGTTATGGGGGCCGAGAACACTGAAGCTTTCTTT
D gene: TRBD1; clone size: NA; V gene: TRBV27; J gene: TRBJ2-7; CDR3 protein: CASSFQLDRAPYEQYF; CDR3 DNA: TGTGCCAGCAGTTTTCAGTTGGACAGGGCCCCCTACGAGCAGTACTTC
D gene: NA; clone size: NA; V gene: TRBV7-2; J gene: TRBJ2-7; CDR3 protein: CASNGGSGSYEQYF; CDR3 DNA: TGTGCCAGCAACGGAGGGTCCGGATCCTACGAGCAGTACTTC